These T cell receptor beta chains were read from a single sample in a study of blood T cell repertoires in COVID-19. The repertoire was sequenced with immunoSEQ multiplex PCR; TCRdb's copy has only in-frame clones and lacks some. Of around 500,000 clones in the sample, 75% to 90% were seen once. Sequencing was carried out using PBMCs or T cells enriched from blood (not recorded which). These TCRs come from a woman in her fifties or sixties who had recovered from COVID-19. Each CDR3 is given with its conserved first and last residue. Fields, in order: CDR3 length, J gene, V gene, D gene, CDR3 protein, CDR3 DNA. D genes are given only for firm matches.

15 | TRBJ1-4 | TRBV2 | . | CASSEAGGTNEKLFF | TGTGCCAGCAGTGAAGCTGGGGGGACTAATGAAAAACTGTTTTTT
13 | TRBJ2-5 | TRBV5-1 | TRBD1 | CASRTGPQETQYF | TGCGCCAGTCGGACAGGGCCCCAAGAGACCCAGTACTTC
14 | TRBJ1-2 | TRBV5-1 | TRBD1 | CASSLEGTVTGYTF | TGCGCCAGCAGCTTGGAAGGGACAGTTACTGGCTACACCTTC
13 | TRBJ1-2 | TRBV12-3/TRBV12-4 | . | CASSSGTPYGYTF | TGTGCCAGCAGTTCCGGGACTCCCTATGGCTACACCTTC
13 | TRBJ2-1 | TRBV10-3 | TRBD2 | CAISPGRETEQFF | TGTGCCATCAGTCCAGGGCGGGAGACTGAGCAGTTCTTC
15 | TRBJ1-5 | TRBV19 | TRBD1 | CATREGQVDNQPQHF | TGTGCCACGAGGGAGGGACAGGTTGATAATCAGCCCCAGCATTTT
16 | TRBJ1-5 | TRBV4-1 | . | CASSQERETYNQPQHF | TGCGCCAGCAGCCAAGAACGAGAGACATACAATCAGCCCCAGCATTTT
13 | TRBJ2-2 | TRBV24-1 | . | CATRPSGTGELFF | TGTGCCACCAGGCCGTCGGGCACCGGGGAGCTGTTTTTT
16 | TRBJ2-1 | TRBV5-4 | TRBD1 | CASSLGGTGGGNEQFF | TGTGCCAGCAGCTTGGGAGGGACAGGGGGCGGAAATGAGCAGTTCTTC
12 | TRBJ2-3 | TRBV5-6 | . | CASSSEADTQYF | TGTGCCAGCAGCAGCGAGGCAGATACGCAGTATTTT
11 | TRBJ1-2 | TRBV7-9 | . | CASSLAQGYTF | TGTGCCAGCAGCTTAGCCCAGGGCTACACCTTC